A single sample is the source of the 10 T cell receptor beta chains below, sequenced in a study of beta chain features in type 1 diabetes. Investigators reverse transcribed all isolated RNA, so they sequenced expressed TCRB transcripts. Sequenced by immunoSEQ multiplex PCR; TCRdb stores in-frame clones only, minus some. The sample records hundreds of thousands of clones, 10% to 15% being singletons. Source material: naive CD4+ T cells from blood. The receptors originated from a man younger than 30 in good health.

The J gene is TRBJ2-3, the V gene TRBV2; 13 nucleotides match TRBD2. The CDR3 loop spans 15 amino acids. After removal of 3 bases from V and 4 bases from J, the junction contained 1 base not matched to a gene. CDR1 and CDR2 from the germline V gene are SNHLY and FYNNEI. The DNA for the CDR3 is TGTGCCAGCAGTGACGGACTAGCGGGAGCAGATACGCAGTATTTT. Protein product: CASSDGLAGADTQYF. Together with reference TRBV2 and TRBJ2-3, the CDR3 gives the full variable domain: EPEVTQTPSHQVTQMGQEVILRCVPISNHLYFYWYRQILGQKVEFLVSFYNNEISEKSEIFDDQFSVERPDGSNFTLKIRSTKLEDSAMYFCASSDGLAGADTQYFGPGTRLTVL.

The chain recombines TRBV19 with TRBJ1-5; TRBD1 matches at 7 bases. The CDR3 spans 13 residues. Germline V gene lookup returns CDR1 LNHDA and CDR2 SQIVND (reference sequence). The J segment lost 5 bases and the V segment lost 4 bases, leaving 2 bases of the junction unmatched. CDR3 residues: CASSRGGDQPQHF. CDR3 sequence (DNA): TGTGCCAGTAGTAGAGGGGGCGATCAGCCCCAGCATTTT. Looking up the rest from reference TRBV19 and TRBJ1-5 gives the full variable domain: DGGITQSPKYLFRKEGQNVTLSCEQNLNHDAMYWYRQDPGQGLRLIYYSQIVNDFQKGDIAEGYSVSREKKESFPLTVTSAQKNPTAFYLCASSRGGDQPQHFGDGTRLSIL.

This clone has more than one count but fewer than ten. The gene calls are TRBV30 and TRBJ2-2; D remains ambiguous. This CDR3 is 15 amino acids long. Germline-derived CDR1 and CDR2 are GTSNPN and SVGIG (reference sequence). The ends were cut back, 1 base at V and 4 bases at J, with 13 bases in the middle. DNA for the CDR3: TGTGCCTGGAGTGCCAGACTGATACCCACCGGGGAGCTGTTTTTT. Residues: CAWSARLIPTGELFF.

The sample holds a few counts of this clone. V and J are TRBV5-4 and TRBJ1-2, with D perhaps TRBD1 (6 bases). V dropped 0 bases and J dropped 6 bases, with 12 bases sitting between them. The CDR3 runs 14 residues. The germline V gene encodes CDR1 SGHNT and CDR2 YYREEE (reference sequence). This chain's CDR3 is CASSLVDRSHGYTF. DNA for the CDR3: TGTGCCAGCAGCTTGGTAGACAGGTCCCATGGCTACACCTTC.

In its sample, this clone was seen a few times. J is TRBJ2-5 and V is TRBV5-1, with D maybe TRBD2 (5 bases). The V gene's germline CDR1 is SGHRS and CDR2 YFSETQ. The CDR3 covers 13 residues. V lost 0 bases to trimming and J lost 4 bases, with 7 bases between them. This chain's CDR3 is CASSLGRRETQYF. The DNA for the CDR3 is TGCGCCAGCAGCTTGGGGAGGCGAGAGACCCAGTACTTC. The full variable domain, completed using reference TRBV5-1 and TRBJ2-5, is KAGVTQTPRYLIKTRGQQVTLSCSPISGHRSVSWYQQTPGQGLQFLFEYFSETQRNKGNFPGRFSGRQFSNSRSEMNVSTLELGDSALYLCASSLGRRETQYFGPGTRLLVL.

This clone was seen a handful of times. The rearrangement joins TRBV28 to TRBJ2-7; D possibly corresponds to TRBD1 (6 bases). Trimming pared 9 bases from V and 3 bases from J, leaving 18 bases between. This CDR3 has 14 residues. Germline values: CDR1 MDHEN, CDR2 SYDVKM. The CDR3 DNA follows: TGTGCCAGTTGTGGGGGCGCGGCCGACTACGAGCAGTACTTC. Residues: CASCGGAADYEQYF. Looking up the rest from reference TRBV28 and TRBJ2-7 gives the full variable domain: DVKVTQSSRYLVKRTGEKVFLECVQDMDHENMFWYRQDPGLGLRLIYFSYDVKMKEKGDIPEGYSVSREKKERFSLILESASTNQTSMYLCASCGGAADYEQYFGPGTRLTVT.

This clone was seen only a few times. The V call is TRBV29-1, the J call TRBJ2-7; possibly TRBD1 for D (5 bases). Germline-derived CDR1 and CDR2 are SQVTM and ANQGSEA. The CDR3 is 13 residues long. Trimming took off 6 bases at V and 4 bases at J, with 16 bases between the two ends. The CDR3: CSVVTDLKYEQYF. The CDR3 nucleotides read TGCAGCGTCGTGACAGACCTGAAATACGAGCAGTACTTC.

This chain joins TRBV7-9 and TRBJ2-5; 7 bases are a match to TRBD1. CDR1 is SEHNR and CDR2 is FQNEAQ in the germline V gene (reference sequence). The V and J ends lost 2 bases and 2 bases, in that order; junction bases with no gene match: 5. CDR3 length: 15 amino acids. The CDR3 reads CASSLTRDSQETQYF. The DNA for the CDR3 is TGTGCCAGCAGCTTAACCCGGGACAGTCAAGAGACCCAGTACTTC. The entire variable domain, with the rest obtained from reference TRBV7-9 and TRBJ2-5, is as follows: DTGVSQNPRHKITKRGQNVTFRCDPISEHNRLYWYRQTLGQGPEFLTYFQNEAQLEKSRLLSDRFSAERPKGSFSTLEIQRTEQGDSAMYLCASSLTRDSQETQYFGPGTRLLVL.

This clone was counted between two and nine times. The chain has TRBV2 and TRBJ2-1, with TRBD2 matching 10 bases. Germline V lookup: CDR1 SNHLY, CDR2 FYNNEI. The CDR3 covers 18 residues. Trimming removed 4 bases from V and 6 bases from J; junction bases left unmatched: 15. CDR3 nucleotides: TGTGCCAGCAGTGCGACTAGCGGGCGTCTCTGGGGGCTCAATGAGCAGTTCTTC. Protein product: CASSATSGRLWGLNEQFF.

The chain carries TRBV27 and TRBJ2-1; 10 positions match TRBD1. The CDR3 loop spans 17 amino acids. CDR1 MNHEY and CDR2 SMNVEV come from the germline V gene (reference sequence). V lost 5 bases and J lost 7; bases outside the gene matches: 14. In DNA, the CDR3 is TGTGCCAGCAGTCAAACCGTGACAGGGGGCTTGAAGAATGAGCAGTTCTTC. It encodes CASSQTVTGGLKNEQFF.